The rows below give T cell receptor beta chains drawn from one sample of a study of T cells in Graves' hyperthyroidism and ophthalmopathy. Each CDR3 protein gets one entry after TCRdb re-called the multiplex PCR reads with MiXCR. The sample holds about 640,000 distinct CDR3 sequences, 20% seen once. Sequencing input: blood. The receptors originated from a young man with Graves' ophthalmopathy. Each CDR3 is given with its conserved first and last residue. The order of the fields is V gene, D gene, J gene, clone size, CDR3 DNA, CDR3 protein. A D gene is named only where the DNA matches it firmly. A row's size may be missing; if present it is once, few, many or a size class.

v_call: TRBV11-2
d_call: TRBD2
j_call: TRBJ2-1
clone_size: few
cdr3_nt: TGTGCCAGCAGCTTACGGCTAGCGGGAGTAGCCTACAATGAGCAGTTCTTC
cdr3_aa: CASSLRLAGVAYNEQFF

v_call: TRBV7-8
d_call: -
j_call: TRBJ1-1
clone_size: many
cdr3_nt: TGTGCCAGCAGCTTAGTTCTCAGGTCTGAAGCTTTCTTT
cdr3_aa: CASSLVLRSEAFF

v_call: TRBV7-3
d_call: -
j_call: TRBJ2-3
clone_size: many
cdr3_nt: TGTGCCAGCAGCTCGACAGGGAGGACAGATACGCAGTATTTT
cdr3_aa: CASSSTGRTDTQYF

v_call: TRBV7-2
d_call: TRBD1
j_call: TRBJ1-4
clone_size: -
cdr3_nt: TGTGCCAGCAGCCCAAGGACAGGGGTGGGTGAAAAACTGTTTTTT
cdr3_aa: CASSPRTGVGEKLFF

v_call: TRBV6-2/TRBV6-3
d_call: TRBD1
j_call: TRBJ2-7
clone_size: once
cdr3_nt: TGTGCCAGCAGGCTCGGGACAGGAGACTTCTACGAGCAGTACTTC
cdr3_aa: CASRLGTGDFYEQYF

v_call: TRBV18
d_call: -
j_call: TRBJ2-7
clone_size: many
cdr3_nt: TGTGCCAGCTCATCCGGAAATGCCGCCTACGAGCAGTACTTC
cdr3_aa: CASSSGNAAYEQYF

v_call: TRBV11-2
d_call: -
j_call: TRBJ2-5
clone_size: few
cdr3_nt: TGTGCCAGCAGCTTAGGCCTAGGAGGGGGGAAAGAGACCCAGTACTTC
cdr3_aa: CASSLGLGGGKETQYF

v_call: TRBV5-5
d_call: TRBD2
j_call: TRBJ2-7
clone_size: few
cdr3_nt: TGTGCCAGCAGCGACTTGGGGACTAGCGCCACCTACGAGCAGTACTTC
cdr3_aa: CASSDLGTSATYEQYF

v_call: TRBV6-2/TRBV6-3
d_call: TRBD1
j_call: TRBJ1-3
clone_size: few
cdr3_nt: TGTGCCAGCAGTTACTCGATGACAGGGGCCAGCTCTGGAAACACCATATATTTT
cdr3_aa: CASSYSMTGASSGNTIYF

v_call: TRBV28
d_call: -
j_call: TRBJ2-1
clone_size: many
cdr3_nt: TGTGCCAGCAGTTCCCGTCCTATAAGCTCCTACAATGAGCAGTTCTTC
cdr3_aa: CASSSRPISSYNEQFF

v_call: TRBV20-1
d_call: TRBD2
j_call: TRBJ2-3
clone_size: many
cdr3_nt: TGCAGTGCTAACCTCTTGCACGGAGCGGGAGACCCAGATACGCAGTATTTT
cdr3_aa: CSANLLHGAGDPDTQYF

v_call: TRBV20-1
d_call: TRBD2
j_call: TRBJ2-7
clone_size: many
cdr3_nt: TGCAGTGCTAGTATGACTAGCGGGAGTAGCTACGAGCAGTACTTC
cdr3_aa: CSASMTSGSSYEQYF

v_call: TRBV29-1
d_call: -
j_call: TRBJ2-5
clone_size: -
cdr3_nt: TGCAGCGTTGAAGATCCAAGCCAGGGTGAAGGAGAGACCCAGTACTTC
cdr3_aa: CSVEDPSQGEGETQYF

v_call: TRBV2
d_call: TRBD2
j_call: TRBJ2-3
clone_size: once
cdr3_nt: TGTGCCAGCAGTGAGGGGACTAGCGGGAGCACAGATACGCAGTATTTT
cdr3_aa: CASSEGTSGSTDTQYF